This TCR beta chain was found in a study of blood T cells in healthy people across ages. Primers used in a second PCR of about 6 to 11 cycles were a sample-barcoded 5' primer and a J-beta primer mix. Template switching added a 12-random-nucleotide identifier to every cDNA molecule. TCRdb re-called the 5' RACE reads through MiXCR, storing one row per CDR3 protein. The sample contains 1 million or so distinct CDR3 sequences, approximately 25% of which appear only once. Findings and limits, study-wide: TCR beta diversity was tightly associated with the proportion of naive T cells. Long-lived donors had more naive CD4+ cells and higher diversity than aged donors.

Of note for this clonotype: Its matching antigen is unknown.

CDR1 is SQVTM, CDR2 ANQGSEA, per germline. The CDR3 is made up of 13 amino acids. These data also formed part of another study, on T cells of mothers and their children. From that report: The authors identified no persistent microchimeric T cell clones.

Material: blood. The chain carries TRBV29-1 and TRBJ2-5, with D possibly matching TRBD2 (5 bases). TRBJ2-1 matches the DNA end more closely, so the J call is doubtful. The receptor's source is a girl aged 2-10 years in good health. CDR3 in DNA: TGCAGCGTTGAATTCTGGACTGGGGAGGAGCAGTTCTTC. Protein product: CSVEFWTGEEQFF.